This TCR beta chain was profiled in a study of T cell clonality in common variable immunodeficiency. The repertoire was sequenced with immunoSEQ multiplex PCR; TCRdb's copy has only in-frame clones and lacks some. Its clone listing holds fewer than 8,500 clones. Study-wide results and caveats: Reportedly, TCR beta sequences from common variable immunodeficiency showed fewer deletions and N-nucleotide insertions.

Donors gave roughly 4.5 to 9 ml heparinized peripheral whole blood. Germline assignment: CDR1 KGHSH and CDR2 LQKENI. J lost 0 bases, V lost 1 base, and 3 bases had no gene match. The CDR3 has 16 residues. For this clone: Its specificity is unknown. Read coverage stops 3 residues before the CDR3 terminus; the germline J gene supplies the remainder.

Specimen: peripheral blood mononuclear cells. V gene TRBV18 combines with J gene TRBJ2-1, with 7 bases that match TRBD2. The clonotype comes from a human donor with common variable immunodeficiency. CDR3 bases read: TGTGCCAGCTCACCACGCGGGGGTGGCTCCTACAATGAG. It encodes CASSPRGGGSYNE. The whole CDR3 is CASSPRGGGSYNEQFF.